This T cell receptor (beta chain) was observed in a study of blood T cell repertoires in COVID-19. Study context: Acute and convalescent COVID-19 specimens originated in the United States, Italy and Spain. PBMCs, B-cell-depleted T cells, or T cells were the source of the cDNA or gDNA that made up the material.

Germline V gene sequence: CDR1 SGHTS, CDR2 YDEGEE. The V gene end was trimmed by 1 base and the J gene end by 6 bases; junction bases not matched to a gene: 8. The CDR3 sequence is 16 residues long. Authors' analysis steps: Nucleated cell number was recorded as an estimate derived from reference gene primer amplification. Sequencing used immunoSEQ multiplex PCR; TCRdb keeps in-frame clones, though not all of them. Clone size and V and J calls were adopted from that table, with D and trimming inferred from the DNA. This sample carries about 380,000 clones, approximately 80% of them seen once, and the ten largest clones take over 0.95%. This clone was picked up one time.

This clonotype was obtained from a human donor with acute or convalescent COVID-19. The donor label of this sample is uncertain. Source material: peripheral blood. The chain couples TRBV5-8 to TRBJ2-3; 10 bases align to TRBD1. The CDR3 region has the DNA TGTGCCAGCAGCTTGATCGGGACAGGGGCTTGGGATACGCAGTATTTT. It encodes CASSLIGTGAWDTQYF.